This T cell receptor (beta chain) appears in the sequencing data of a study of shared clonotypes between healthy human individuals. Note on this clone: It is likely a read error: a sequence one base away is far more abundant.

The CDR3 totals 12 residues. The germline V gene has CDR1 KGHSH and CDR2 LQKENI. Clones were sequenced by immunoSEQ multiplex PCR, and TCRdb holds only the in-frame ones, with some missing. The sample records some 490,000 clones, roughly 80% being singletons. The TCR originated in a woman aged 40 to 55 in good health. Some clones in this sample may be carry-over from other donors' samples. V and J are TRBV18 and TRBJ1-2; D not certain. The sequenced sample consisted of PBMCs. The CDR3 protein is CANSPPDYGYTF. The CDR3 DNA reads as TGTGCCAACTCACCACCAGACTATGGCTACACCTTC.